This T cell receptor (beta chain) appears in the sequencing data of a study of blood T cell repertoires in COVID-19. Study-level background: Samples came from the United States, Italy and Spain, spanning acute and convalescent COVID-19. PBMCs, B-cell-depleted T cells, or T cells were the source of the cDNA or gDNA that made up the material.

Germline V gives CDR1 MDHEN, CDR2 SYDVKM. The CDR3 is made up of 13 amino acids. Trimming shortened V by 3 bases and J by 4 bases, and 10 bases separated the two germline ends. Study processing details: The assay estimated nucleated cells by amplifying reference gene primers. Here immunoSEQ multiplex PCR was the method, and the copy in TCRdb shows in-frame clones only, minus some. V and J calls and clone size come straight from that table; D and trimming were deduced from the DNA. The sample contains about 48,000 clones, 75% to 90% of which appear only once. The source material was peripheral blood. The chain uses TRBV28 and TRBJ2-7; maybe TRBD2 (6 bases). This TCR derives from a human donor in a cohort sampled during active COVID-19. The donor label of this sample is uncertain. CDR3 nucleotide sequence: TGTGCCAGCAGTTTGGGGGGACGTTACGAGCAGTACTTC. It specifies CASSLGGRYEQYF. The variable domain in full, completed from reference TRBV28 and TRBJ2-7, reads DVKVTQSSRYLVKRTGEKVFLECVQDMDHENMFWYRQDPGLGLRLIYFSYDVKMKEKGDIPEGYSVSREKKERFSLILESASTNQTSMYLCASSLGGRYEQYFGPGTRLTVT.